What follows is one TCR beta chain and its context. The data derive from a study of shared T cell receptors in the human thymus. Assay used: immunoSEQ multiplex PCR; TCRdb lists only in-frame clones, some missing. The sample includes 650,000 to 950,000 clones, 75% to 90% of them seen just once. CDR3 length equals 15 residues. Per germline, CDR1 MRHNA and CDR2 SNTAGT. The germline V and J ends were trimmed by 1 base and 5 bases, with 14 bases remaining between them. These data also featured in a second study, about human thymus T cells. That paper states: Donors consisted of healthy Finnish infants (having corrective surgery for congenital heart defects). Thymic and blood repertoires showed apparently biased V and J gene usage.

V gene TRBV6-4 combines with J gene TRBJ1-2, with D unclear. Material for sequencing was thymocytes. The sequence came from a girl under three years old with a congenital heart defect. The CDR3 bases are TGTGCCAGCAGTGACTACCCGGGAGGTGCATATGGCTACACCTTC. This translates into CASSDYPGGAYGYTF.